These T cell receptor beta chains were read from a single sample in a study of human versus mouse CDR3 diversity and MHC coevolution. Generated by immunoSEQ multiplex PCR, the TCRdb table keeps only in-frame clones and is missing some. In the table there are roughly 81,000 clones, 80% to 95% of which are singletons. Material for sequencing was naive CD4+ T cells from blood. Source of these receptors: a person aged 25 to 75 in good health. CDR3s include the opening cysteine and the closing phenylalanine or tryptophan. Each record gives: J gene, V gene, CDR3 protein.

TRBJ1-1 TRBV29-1 CSAHRSLNTEAFF
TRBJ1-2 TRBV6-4 CASSDSTGGYTF
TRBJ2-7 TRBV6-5 CASSLGRGYEQYF
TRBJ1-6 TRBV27 CASSLEGGASPRSPLHF
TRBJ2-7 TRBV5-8 CASSADRGHYEQYF
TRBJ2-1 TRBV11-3 CASSSVPEGEQFF
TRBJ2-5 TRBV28 CASNPPPAAGGQETQYF
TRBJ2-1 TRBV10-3 CAIGGGANEQFF
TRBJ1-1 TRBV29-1 CSVEEGDSEAFF
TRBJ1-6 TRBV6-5 CASTAGGFRSPLHF
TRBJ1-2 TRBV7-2 CASSLNRQSTF
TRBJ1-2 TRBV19 CASSIGGEYGYTF
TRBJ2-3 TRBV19 CASRDRGQSDTQYF
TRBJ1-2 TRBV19 CATRGLDRGRGGYTF
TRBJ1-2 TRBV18 CASSPPSRLTPYTF
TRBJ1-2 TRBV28 CASSAQGSIGYTF
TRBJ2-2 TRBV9 CASSVVNGELFF
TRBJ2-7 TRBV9 CASSAQTGNYEQYF
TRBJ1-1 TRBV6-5 CASRTGTANTEAFF
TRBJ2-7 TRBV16 CASSQYAAAYEQYF
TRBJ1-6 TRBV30 CAWSDYYNSPLHF
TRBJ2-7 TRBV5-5 CASSPQGGGGEQYF
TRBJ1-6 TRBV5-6 CASSLVDRGNSPLHF
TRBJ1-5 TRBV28 CASSYAGSNQPQHF
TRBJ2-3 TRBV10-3 CAISGALGTDTQYF
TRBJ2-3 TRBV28 CASSPPRQGMSTDTQYF
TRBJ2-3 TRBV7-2 CASTAVGGGDTQYF
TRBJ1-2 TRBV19 CASSIVWGRSYGYTF
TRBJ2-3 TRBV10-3 CAIRTGLSSTDTQYF
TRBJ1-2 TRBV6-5 CASRPDYGGGYTF
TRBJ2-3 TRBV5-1 CASSPSPNGGRDTQYF
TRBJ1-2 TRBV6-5 CASRERDRVVDGYTF
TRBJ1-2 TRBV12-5 CASGSGGGREGYTF
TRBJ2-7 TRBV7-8 CASSLAGGQGGEQYF
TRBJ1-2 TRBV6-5 CASSETDRFYGYTF
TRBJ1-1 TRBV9 CASSVGGGENTEAFF
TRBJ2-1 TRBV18 CASSPGLAGTSNEQFF
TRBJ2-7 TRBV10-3 CAIHPDSTYEQYF
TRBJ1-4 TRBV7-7 CASSLDSNEKLFF
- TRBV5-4 CASSLSSGQSYEQYF